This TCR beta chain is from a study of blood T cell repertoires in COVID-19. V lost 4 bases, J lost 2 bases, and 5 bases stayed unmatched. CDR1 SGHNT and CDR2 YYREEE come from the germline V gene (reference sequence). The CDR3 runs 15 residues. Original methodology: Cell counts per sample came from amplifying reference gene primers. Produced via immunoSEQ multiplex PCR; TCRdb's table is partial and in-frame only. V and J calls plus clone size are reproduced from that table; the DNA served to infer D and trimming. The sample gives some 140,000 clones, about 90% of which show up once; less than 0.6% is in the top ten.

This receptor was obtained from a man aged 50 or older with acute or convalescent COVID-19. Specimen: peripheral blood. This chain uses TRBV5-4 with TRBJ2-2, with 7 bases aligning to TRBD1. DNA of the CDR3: TGTGCCAGCAGCGCTTACAGGGGCAACACCGGGGAGCTGTTTTTT. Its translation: CASSAYRGNTGELFF.